This T cell receptor (beta chain) originates from a study of long-term antiretroviral therapy in people with HIV. Whole-study findings and limits: In samples taken after ART, diversity increased but remained below transplant donor control levels.

Concerning this clone itself: Its cognate antigen is unknown.

The run of the v3.0 immunoSEQ assay was at survey level. The data were produced by immunoSEQ multiplex PCR, yet TCRdb's version contains in-frame clones alone and is incomplete. Of about 9,100 clones in the sample, approximately 80% were seen once. The CDR3 is 16 amino acids. From germline, CDR1 is MDHEN and CDR2 SYDVKM. The trim removed 2 bases at V and 4 bases at J, leaving 4 bases unmatched. V usage is TRBV28 and J usage is TRBJ2-3, with 12 bases matching TRBD2. The TCR was taken from a man aged 25 to 45 with HIV. The material sequenced was unsorted PBMCs, taken 0.4 years before starting antiretroviral therapy. CDR3 nucleotide sequence: TGTGCCAGCAGTTTAACTAGCGGGGGGTTCGCAGATACGCAGTATTTT. It yields the protein CASSLTSGGFADTQYF.